A selection of T cell receptor beta chains follows, all from one sample in a study of regulatory T cells in long-lasting Graves disease. MiXCR, applied by TCRdb to the multiplex PCR reads, yields one record per CDR3 protein. The sample holds roughly 560,000 distinct CDR3 sequences, about 16% seen once. These data were likewise used in another study, on T cells in Graves' hyperthyroidism and ophthalmopathy.

This specimen was peripheral blood mononuclear cells (PBMCs), taken at new diagnosis, from a patient treated with antithyroid drugs. These receptors all come from a woman aged 40-65 years with Graves disease. Each CDR3 is given with its conserved first and last residue. The order of the fields is J gene, V gene, D gene, CDR3 length, clone size, CDR3 DNA, CDR3 protein. D genes are given only for firm matches. Where a row states a size, it is once, few, many or the class of an expanded clone; other rows omit it.

j_gene: TRBJ1-1
v_gene: TRBV12-3/TRBV12-4
d_gene: .
len: 15
abundance: many
CDR3nt: TGTGCCAGCAGTTTGGTTCGGGCGATGAACACTGAAGCTTTCTTT
CDR3aa: CASSLVRAMNTEAFF

j_gene: TRBJ1-2
v_gene: TRBV7-9
d_gene: TRBD1
len: 14
abundance: few
CDR3nt: TGTGCCAGCAGCTTAGCTGACAGGGGGCTAGGCTACACCTTC
CDR3aa: CASSLADRGLGYTF

j_gene: TRBJ1-1
v_gene: TRBV2
d_gene: .
len: 12
abundance: many
CDR3nt: TGTGCCAGCAGTGAAGGAGGTACTGAAGCTTTCTTT
CDR3aa: CASSEGGTEAFF

j_gene: TRBJ2-5
v_gene: TRBV20-1
d_gene: .
len: 12
abundance: .
CDR3nt: TGCAGTCCTAGGGACAACCAAGAGACCCAGTACTTC
CDR3aa: CSPRDNQETQYF

j_gene: TRBJ2-3
v_gene: TRBV12-3/TRBV12-4
d_gene: TRBD1
len: 14
abundance: many
CDR3nt: TGTGCCAGCAGAGCCGGGACAGGCACAGATACGCAGTATTTT
CDR3aa: CASRAGTGTDTQYF

j_gene: TRBJ2-5
v_gene: TRBV3-1
d_gene: TRBD2
len: 15
abundance: many
CDR3nt: TGTGCCAGCAGCCAGGCCGGGACTAGTCAAGAGACCCAGTACTTC
CDR3aa: CASSQAGTSQETQYF

j_gene: TRBJ2-7
v_gene: TRBV18
d_gene: .
len: 11
abundance: .
CDR3nt: TGTGCCAGCTCACCCGACCACGAGCAGTACTTC
CDR3aa: CASSPDHEQYF

j_gene: TRBJ2-6
v_gene: TRBV6-2/TRBV6-3
d_gene: .
len: 15
abundance: few
CDR3nt: TGTGCCAGCAGTTACTGGAGTCCTGGGGCCAACGTCCTGACTTTC
CDR3aa: CASSYWSPGANVLTF

j_gene: TRBJ2-3
v_gene: TRBV5-1
d_gene: .
len: 13
abundance: .
CDR3nt: TGCGCCAGCAGCTCGCAGAGTCTAGCATTCAGGTATTTT
CDR3aa: CASSSQSLAFRYF

j_gene: TRBJ2-1
v_gene: TRBV27
d_gene: .
len: 16
abundance: many
CDR3nt: TGTGCCAGCAGAGAACTGGGGGGAAGCTCCTACAATGAGCAGTTCTTC
CDR3aa: CASRELGGSSYNEQFF

j_gene: TRBJ1-2
v_gene: TRBV28
d_gene: TRBD1
len: 14
abundance: many
CDR3nt: TGTGCCAGCAGTCCTAGGGGGCAATTCTATGGCTACACCTTC
CDR3aa: CASSPRGQFYGYTF

j_gene: TRBJ2-2
v_gene: TRBV2
d_gene: .
len: 13
abundance: few
CDR3nt: TGTGCCGGACAAACCACGCACACCGGGGAGCTGTTTTTT
CDR3aa: CAGQTTHTGELFF

j_gene: TRBJ2-2
v_gene: TRBV28
d_gene: .
len: 15
abundance: many
CDR3nt: TGTGCCAGCAGTTTCCCCCTCTATAGCACCGGGGAGCTGTTTTTT
CDR3aa: CASSFPLYSTGELFF

j_gene: TRBJ2-3
v_gene: TRBV9
d_gene: .
len: 15
abundance: .
CDR3nt: TGTGCCAGCAGCGTCTCTCGGGGTAGCACAGATACGCAGTATTTT
CDR3aa: CASSVSRGSTDTQYF

j_gene: TRBJ2-5
v_gene: TRBV13
d_gene: .
len: 15
abundance: few
CDR3nt: TGTGCCAGCAGCTTGACGGGGGCCTTCCAAGAGACCCAGTACTTC
CDR3aa: CASSLTGAFQETQYF

j_gene: TRBJ1-2
v_gene: TRBV20-1
d_gene: .
len: 12
abundance: many
CDR3nt: TGCAGTGCTAGACTCGGACAGCTTGGCTACACCTTC
CDR3aa: CSARLGQLGYTF

j_gene: TRBJ1-6
v_gene: TRBV20-1
d_gene: TRBD1
len: 14
abundance: few
CDR3nt: TGCAGTGCTAGAGATCAGGGGGGCGGTTCACCCCTCCACTTT
CDR3aa: CSARDQGGGSPLHF

j_gene: TRBJ1-5
v_gene: TRBV20-1
d_gene: TRBD1
len: 14
abundance: few
CDR3nt: TGCAGTGCTGCGACAGGGGGAAGCAATCAGCCCCAGCATTTT
CDR3aa: CSAATGGSNQPQHF

j_gene: TRBJ1-1
v_gene: TRBV19
d_gene: .
len: 13
abundance: many
CDR3nt: TGTGCCAGTAGTATAGCTCCGAACACTGAAGCTTTCTTT
CDR3aa: CASSIAPNTEAFF

j_gene: TRBJ1-5
v_gene: TRBV12-3/TRBV12-4
d_gene: .
len: 15
abundance: many
CDR3nt: TGTGCCAGCAGTGCGTCGGGTGAGACCACACAGCCCCAGCATTTT
CDR3aa: CASSASGETTQPQHF